These 5 T cell receptor beta chains were sequenced from one sample in a study of blood T cell repertoires in COVID-19. Generated by immunoSEQ multiplex PCR, the TCRdb table keeps only in-frame clones and is missing some. This sample has 80,000 to 100,000 clones; 80% occur once, and the top ten carry about 8.1%. Input material: peripheral blood. The receptors shown here come from a middle-aged man who had recovered from COVID-19.

This chain joins TRBV24-1 and TRBJ2-1; TRBD2 aligns across 9 bases. This CDR3 comprises 15 residues. From germline, CDR1 is KGHDR and CDR2 SFDVKD. V dropped 4 bases and J dropped 4; count of bases not matched to a gene: 4. In DNA, the CDR3 is TGTGCCACCAGTGAGGCTAGCGGGGCGTACAATGAGCAGTTCTTC. Translation: CATSEASGAYNEQFF.

J is TRBJ2-5 and V is TRBV7-9; D unclear. The CDR3 spans 15 residues. V dropped 3 bases and J dropped 1 base, with 12 bases sitting between them. CDR1 SEHNR and CDR2 FQNEAQ come from the germline V gene (reference sequence). The CDR3 DNA sequence: TGTGCCAGCAGCTTGCGGAGTATCGTCCAAGAGACCCAGTACTTC. It encodes CASSLRSIVQETQYF.

V and J are TRBV5-1 and TRBJ2-3; 12 nucleotides align to TRBD2. CDR3 size: 17 residues. Germline assignment: CDR1 SGHRS and CDR2 YFSETQ. With 0 bases clipped from V and 2 bases from J, the junction kept 4 bases outside the gene matches. CDR3 in amino acids: CASSLGGLAGNTDTQYF. The CDR3 DNA follows: TGCGCCAGCAGCTTGGGAGGACTAGCGGGAAACACAGATACGCAGTATTTT.

V and J are TRBV11-2 and TRBJ2-3; D not certain. CDR1 SGHAT and CDR2 FQNNGV come from the germline V gene. V was pared by 2 bases and J by 8 bases, with 5 bases between. This CDR3 has 11 amino acids. CDR3 bases: TGTGCCAGCAGCTTATCGGGTACGCAGTATTTT. It specifies CASSLSGTQYF. The full variable domain, completed using reference TRBV11-2 and TRBJ2-3, is EAGVAQSPRYKIIEKRQSVAFWCNPISGHATLYWYQQILGQGPKLLIQFQNNGVVDDSQLPKDRFSAERLKGVDSTLKIQPAKLEDSAVYLCASSLSGTQYFGPGTRLTVL.

The rearrangement joins TRBV10-2 to TRBJ1-6; tentatively, D is TRBD1 (6 bases). There are 15 residues in the CDR3. Between the trimmed V and J ends, which lost 0 bases and 11 bases, there was a span of 14 bases. Germline assignment: CDR1 WSHSY and CDR2 SAAADI. The CDR3 nucleotides are TGCGCCAGCAGTGAGTCGAGGGGGGGATGGACACCCCTCCACTTT. The encoded protein is CASSESRGGWTPLHF.